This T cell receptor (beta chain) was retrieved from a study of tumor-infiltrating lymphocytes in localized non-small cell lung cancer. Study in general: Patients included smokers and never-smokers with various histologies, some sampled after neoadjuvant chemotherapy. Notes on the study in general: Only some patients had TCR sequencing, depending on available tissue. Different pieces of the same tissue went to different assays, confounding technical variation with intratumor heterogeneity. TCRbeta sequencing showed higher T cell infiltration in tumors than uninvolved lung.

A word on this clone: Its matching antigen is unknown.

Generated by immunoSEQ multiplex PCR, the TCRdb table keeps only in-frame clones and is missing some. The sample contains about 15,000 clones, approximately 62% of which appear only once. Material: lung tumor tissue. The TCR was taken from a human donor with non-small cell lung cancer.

The CDR3 region is CASSPRPGTRYWDEQYF. The CDR3, as DNA: TGTGCCAGCAGTCCGCGACCCGGGACACGATACTGGGACGAGCAGTACTTC. The chain links TRBV27 to TRBJ2-7, with D possibly matching TRBD1 (6 bases). V lost 5 bases and J 5 bases, leaving 25 bases between the germline ends. Germline V gives CDR1 MNHEY, CDR2 SMNVEV (reference sequence). CDR3 length: 17 amino acids.